This TCR beta chain was obtained from a study of technical replicates of blood from several donors. Profiling relied on immunoSEQ multiplex PCR, and the TCRdb table lists in-frame clones only, not all of them. The sample includes about 81,000 clones, around 95% of them seen just once. The germline V gene has CDR1 SGHVS and CDR2 FNYEAQ. The V segment lost 0 bases and the J segment 5 bases; nucleotides outside the gene matches: 6. This CDR3 has 15 residues. Sequencing input: T cells isolated from PBMCs. This sequence joins TRBV7-6 and TRBJ2-5; 7 positions match TRBD2. This clonotype was obtained from a human donor in good health. CDR3 region: CASSLAWRERETQYF. Written as DNA, the CDR3 is TGTGCCAGCAGCTTAGCGTGGCGGGAGAGGGAGACCCAGTACTTC.